The rows below give T cell receptor beta chains drawn from one sample of a study of T cell repertoires in cytomegalovirus infection. Each CDR3 protein is one row after TCRdb ran MiXCR on the reads. In the table there are about 830,000 distinct CDR3 sequences, about 31% of which are singletons. Their cognate antigens are unknown. Source: cultured CD8+ T cells from PBMCs, taken from culture after CMV antigen stimulation. The receptors stem from a human donor in good health (CMV status not recorded). Some clones in this sample may be carry-over from other donors' samples. Both conserved end residues are part of each CDR3. The D gene is left open where the match is weak. Expanded clones get a size class; other rows say once, few or many, or leave the size out.

TRBV6-6,-,TRBJ2-2,-,CASSYYRVVAGELFF,TGTGCCAGCAGTTACTACAGGGTGGTTGCCGGGGAGCTGTTTTTT
TRBV27,TRBD1,TRBJ1-2,-,CASSFISDRVNYGYTF,TGTGCCAGCAGTTTTATTTCGGACAGGGTAAACTATGGCTACACCTTC
TRBV28,TRBD1,TRBJ1-4,-,CASSLRDRPEKLFF,TGTGCCAGCAGTTTGAGGGACAGGCCTGAAAAACTGTTTTTT
TRBV5-5,-,TRBJ2-3,-,CASSPPQGDTQYF,TGTGCCAGCAGCCCCCCCCAGGGGGATACGCAGTATTTT
TRBV7-8,TRBD1,TRBJ2-4,many,CASSPRQGEAKNIQYF,TGTGCCAGCAGCCCCAGACAGGGAGAAGCCAAAAACATTCAGTACTTC
TRBV2,TRBD1,TRBJ2-2,-,CASSEGQGANTGELFF,TGTGCCAGCAGTGAGGGACAGGGTGCGAACACCGGGGAGCTGTTTTTT
TRBV12-3/TRBV12-4,-,TRBJ1-2,-,CASSMGGFSYGYTF,TGTGCCAGCAGTATGGGGGGTTTCTCCTATGGCTACACCTTC
TRBV7-8,-,TRBJ1-1,few,CASSLGRRGGTEAFF,TGTGCCAGCAGCTTAGGTCGGAGAGGGGGCACTGAAGCTTTCTTT
TRBV12-3/TRBV12-4,-,TRBJ1-3,few,CASSLVQGSGNTIYF,TGTGCCAGCAGTTTAGTCCAGGGCTCTGGAAACACCATATATTTT
TRBV6-1,TRBD1,TRBJ2-2,-,CACADRDTGELFF,TGTGCCTGTGCAGACAGGGACACCGGGGAGCTGTTTTTT
TRBV20-1,-,TRBJ2-2,-,CSASSRSSTGELFF,TGCAGTGCTTCCAGCAGGTCAAGCACCGGGGAGCTGTTTTTT
TRBV4-1,-,TRBJ1-1,-,CASSPGGIQAFF,TGCGCCAGCAGCCCTGGGGGTATACAAGCTTTCTTT
TRBV4-1,-,TRBJ2-3,-,CASSPRRIQGTDTQYF,TGCGCCAGCAGCCCCAGACGTATACAGGGCACAGATACGCAGTATTTT
TRBV27,TRBD1,TRBJ2-3,few,CATTRQGAWADTQYF,TGTGCCACCACCCGGCAGGGGGCATGGGCAGATACGCAGTATTTT
TRBV7-8,TRBD1,TRBJ1-2,many,CASTPGQGSGYTF,TGTGCCAGCACCCCGGGACAGGGCAGTGGCTACACCTTC
TRBV7-3,-,TRBJ1-1,few,CASSLTGGRWTEAFF,TGTGCCAGCAGCTTAACGGGGGGGCGGTGGACTGAAGCTTTCTTT
TRBV19,-,TRBJ1-1,many,CASSRGTEAFF,TGTGCCAGCAGCCGGGGGACTGAAGCTTTCTTT
TRBV12-3/TRBV12-4,-,TRBJ1-1,-,CASSPQGILNTEAFF,TGTGCCAGCAGTCCGCAGGGGATACTGAACACTGAAGCTTTCTTT
TRBV2,-,TRBJ1-2,-,CASSDEGYTF,TGTGCCAGCAGCGACGAAGGCTACACCTTC
TRBV7-9,TRBD2,TRBJ2-3,few,CASSPAGGPDTQYF,TGTGCCAGCAGCCCGGCGGGGGGGCCGGATACGCAGTATTTT
TRBV12-3/TRBV12-4,TRBD2,TRBJ2-5,-,CASSLAPAGYQETQYF,TGTGCCAGCAGTTTAGCCCCAGCGGGGTATCAAGAGACCCAGTACTTC
TRBV19,TRBD2,TRBJ2-1,few,CASTSGGNLDNEQFF,TGTGCCAGTACTAGCGGGGGGAATCTGGACAATGAGCAGTTCTTC
TRBV7-9,-,TRBJ1-3,many,CASSTTGGFGSGNTIYF,TGTGCCAGCAGCACTACAGGCGGATTCGGCTCTGGAAACACCATATATTTT
TRBV4-1,TRBD1,TRBJ1-2,-,CASSQWDRAANYGYTF,TGCGCCAGCAGCCAGTGGGACAGGGCTGCTAACTATGGCTACACCTTC
TRBV28,-,TRBJ1-2,-,CTSTPGFGYGYTF,TGTACCAGCACCCCAGGGTTTGGCTATGGCTACACCTTC
TRBV11-2,-,TRBJ2-2,-,CASSLWRGNTGELFF,TGTGCCAGCAGCCTCTGGAGGGGGAACACCGGGGAGCTGTTTTTT
TRBV7-9,-,TRBJ2-1,-,CASSSENLRGEQFF,TGTGCCAGCAGCTCGGAGAATCTCAGGGGTGAGCAGTTCTTC
TRBV28,-,TRBJ1-2,-,CASSLDRGRYYGYTF,TGTGCCAGCAGTTTAGACCGGGGGCGTTACTATGGCTACACCTTC
TRBV27,TRBD1,TRBJ1-2,few,CASSGPGTGGRNGYTF,TGTGCCAGCAGTGGCCCCGGGACAGGGGGTCGGAATGGCTACACCTTC
TRBV9,TRBD2,TRBJ2-7,-,CASGVEWGGSYEQYF,TGTGCCAGCGGCGTAGAGTGGGGGGGGAGCTACGAGCAGTACTTC
TRBV29-1,-,TRBJ2-7,-,CSVEADIPTGEQYF,TGCAGCGTTGAAGCGGACATTCCTACGGGCGAGCAGTACTTC
TRBV6-2/TRBV6-3,TRBD2,TRBJ2-3,-,CASSSPWGAGEEDTQYF,TGTGCCAGCAGTAGCCCTTGGGGAGCGGGGGAAGAAGATACGCAGTATTTT
TRBV11-3,TRBD2,TRBJ2-1,few,CASSLYGGAENEQFF,TGTGCCAGCAGCTTGTACGGGGGGGCCGAGAATGAGCAGTTCTTC
TRBV7-8,TRBD2,TRBJ2-5,many,CASSRTSTETQYF,TGTGCCAGCAGCCGGACTAGCACGGAGACCCAGTACTTC
TRBV6-5,TRBD2,TRBJ2-5,-,CASSYILAPQETQYF,TGTGCCAGCAGTTACATACTAGCGCCACAAGAGACCCAGTACTTC
TRBV6-1,-,TRBJ2-4,once,CASSFDTTEAKNIQYF,TGTGCCAGCAGTTTTGACACGACAGAAGCCAAAAACATTCAGTACTTC
TRBV10-3,TRBD1,TRBJ1-3,-,CAIQRDRGPRNTIYF,TGTGCCATCCAACGCGACAGGGGGCCTCGAAACACCATATATTTT
TRBV7-9,TRBD1,TRBJ2-2,-,CANRRQGLTGELFF,TGTGCCAACCGACGACAGGGGTTAACCGGGGAGCTGTTTTTT
TRBV4-1,-,TRBJ2-1,-,CASSHKQGGYDEQFF,TGCGCCAGCAGCCACAAGCAGGGGGGTTACGATGAGCAGTTCTTC